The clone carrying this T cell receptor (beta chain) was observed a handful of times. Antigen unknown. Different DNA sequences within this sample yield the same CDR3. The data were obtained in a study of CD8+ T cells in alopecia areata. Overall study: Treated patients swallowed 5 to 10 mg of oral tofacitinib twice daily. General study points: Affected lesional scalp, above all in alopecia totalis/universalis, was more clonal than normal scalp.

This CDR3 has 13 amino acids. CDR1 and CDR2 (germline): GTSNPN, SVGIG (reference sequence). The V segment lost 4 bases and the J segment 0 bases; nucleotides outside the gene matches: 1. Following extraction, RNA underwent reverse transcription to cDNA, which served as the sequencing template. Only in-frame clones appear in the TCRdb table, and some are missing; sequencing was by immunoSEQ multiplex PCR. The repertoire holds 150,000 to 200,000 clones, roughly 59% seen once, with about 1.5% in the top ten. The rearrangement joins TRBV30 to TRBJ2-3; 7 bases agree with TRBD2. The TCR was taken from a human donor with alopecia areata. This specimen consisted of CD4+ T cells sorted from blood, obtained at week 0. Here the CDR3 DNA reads TGTGCCTGGACTAGCGGTAGCACAGATACGCAGTATTTT. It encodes CAWTSGSTDTQYF.